This T cell receptor beta chain was profiled in a study of OX40 agonist ivuxolimab in advanced cancers. About the study: Ivuxolimab, an agonistic anti-OX40 (CD134) antibody, was given to patients. The patients received ivuxolimab by intravenous route every 2 weeks at 0.01 to 10 mg/kg. Mean age approximately 66 years, range about 23 to 80; 82.7% male.

Assay used: immunoSEQ multiplex PCR; TCRdb lists only in-frame clones, some missing. The table lists 78,000 or so clones, roughly 85% of them singletons, with roughly 15% in the top ten. V trimming: 8 bases; J trimming: 2 bases; junction bases outside the gene matches: 9. The CDR3 is 14 amino acids. Per germline, CDR1 WSHSY and CDR2 SAAADI. This chain joins TRBV10-2 and TRBJ2-7; TRBD2 matches 7 bases. This clonotype was sampled from an adult with an advanced solid tumor such as melanoma, head and neck, liver or kidney cancer. This sample comprised CD4+ or CD8+ T cells sorted from blood, obtained in a trial of the OX40 agonist ivuxolimab. This CDR3 reads CASGPPGLTYEQYF. CDR3 nucleotide sequence: TGCGCCAGCGGGCCTCCGGGACTAACCTACGAGCAGTACTTC.